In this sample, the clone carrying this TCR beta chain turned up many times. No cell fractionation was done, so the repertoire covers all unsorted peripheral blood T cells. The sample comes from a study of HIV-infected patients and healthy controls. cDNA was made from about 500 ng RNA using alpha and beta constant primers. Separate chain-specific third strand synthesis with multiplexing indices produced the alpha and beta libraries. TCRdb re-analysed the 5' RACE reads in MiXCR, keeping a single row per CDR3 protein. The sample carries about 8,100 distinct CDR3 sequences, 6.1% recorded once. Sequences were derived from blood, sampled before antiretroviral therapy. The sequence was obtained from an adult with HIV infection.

The CDR3 loop reads CASRQGYEQYF. CDR3 in DNA: TGTGCCAGCAGACAGGGTTACGAGCAGTACTTC. V gene TRBV6-6 combines with J gene TRBJ2-7, with a tentative D call TRBD1 (6 bases). Germline CDR1 and CDR2: MNHNY and SVGAGI (reference sequence). The CDR3 runs to 11 residues. The ends were cut back, 6 bases at V and 4 bases at J, with 7 bases in the middle.